This paragraph reports one T cell receptor beta chain. In the authors' workflow: Amplification of reference gene primers provided the estimated nucleated cell counts. Produced via immunoSEQ multiplex PCR; TCRdb's table is partial and in-frame only. That table supplies the V and J calls and clone size; D and trimming were determined from the DNA. The sample holds 25,000 to 30,000 clones, roughly 80% seen once. The junction had 7 bases not matched to a gene; V was cut back by 6 bases and J by 9 bases. This CDR3 has 14 residues. CDR1 LNHNV and CDR2 YYDKDF come from the germline V gene (reference sequence). The data were taken from a study of blood T cell repertoires in COVID-19. Study-level background: Samples of COVID-19 (acute and convalescent) were obtained from the United States, Italy and Spain. In each case, the material was cDNA or gDNA derived from T cells, B-cell-depleted T cells, or PBMCs.

The receptor was isolated from a man between 70 and 80 years old with acute or convalescent COVID-19. The chain has TRBV15 and TRBJ1-6; TRBD1 matches 8 bases. Material: peripheral blood. The CDR3 nucleotides are TGTGCCACCAGAACCCGGGACAGGATTTCACCCCTCCACTTT. This codes for CATRTRDRISPLHF.